The 4 T cell receptor beta chains presented below share a single source sample, sequenced in a study of blood T cell repertoires in COVID-19. Some clones are missing from TCRdb's copy, which holds only in-frame ones; the method was immunoSEQ multiplex PCR. The table lists some 120,000 clones, roughly nine tenths of them singletons, with approximately 3.7% in the top ten. The sequenced material came from peripheral blood. Source of these receptors: a man aged 45-65 years with active COVID-19.

This sequence joins TRBV11-2 and TRBJ1-4; D is perhaps TRBD1 (5 bases). There are 19 residues in the CDR3. Trimming stripped 2 bases from V and 6 bases from J, with 25 bases between. CDR1 and CDR2 (germline): SGHAT, FQNNGV. The CDR3 here is CASSLRTAGTPGSHEKLFF. CDR3 bases: TGTGCCAGCAGCTTAAGAACGGCGGGGACGCCCGGAAGCCATGAAAAACTGTTTTTT.

The CDR3 region has the DNA TGCGCCAGCAGCATTAGCACCGGGACAGGGGGGCAAGAGACCCAGTACTTC. Amino acids: CASSISTGTGGQETQYF. The chain joins TRBV5-1 to TRBJ2-5, with TRBD1 matching over 11 bases. The V gene end was trimmed by 4 bases and the J gene end by 2 bases; junction bases not matched to a gene: 10. There are 17 residues in the CDR3. Germline CDR1 and CDR2: SGHRS and YFSETQ.

The sample holds one count of this clone. The gene calls are TRBV7-2 and TRBJ1-2; D is undetermined. CDR3 size: 12 residues. Germline V gives CDR1 SGHTA, CDR2 FQGNSA. Deletions cut 4 bases from V and 3 bases from J, with 6 bases between. The CDR3 DNA reads TGTGCCAGCAGCTCCCAATACTATGGCTACACCTTC. Its translation is CASSSQYYGYTF.

The chain employs TRBV11-3 and TRBJ2-7; D might be TRBD2 (5 bases). The CDR3 is made up of 14 amino acids. The germline gives CDR1 SGHNT, CDR2 YENEEA. Trimming removed 5 bases at V and 2 bases at J, with 13 bases between. In DNA form, the CDR3 reads TGTGCCAGCAGCCCTGGAGGCAAACCCTACGAGCAGTACGTC. It translates to CASSPGGKPYEQYV.